These T cell receptor beta chains were read from a single sample in a study of breast tumors, draining lymph nodes, adjacent tissues. TCRdb called the multiplex PCR reads again in MiXCR, with one record for every CDR3 protein. The sample contains tens of thousands of distinct CDR3 sequences, 35% to 50% of which appear only once. Sequencing was performed on breast tumor tissue. The receptors shown here come from a female donor with breast cancer. Some clones in this sample may be carry-over from other donors' samples. The CDR3 runs from the conserved cysteine through the conserved F or W.

TRBJ2-7 | TRBV6-5 | CASKDRVGSYEQYF
TRBJ2-3 | TRBV7-9 | CANGLVGRFTDTQYF
TRBJ1-4 | TRBV10-3 | CAISEGTGVGDEKLFF
TRBJ1-4 | TRBV12-3/TRBV12-4 | CASSGTGAGSGYNEKLFF
TRBJ2-7 | TRBV9 | CASSVPGTYFSYEQYF
TRBJ1-5 | TRBV2 | CASRDRGNQPQHF
TRBJ2-3 | TRBV20-1 | CSARNSGSSADTQYF
TRBJ1-5 | TRBV7-9 | CASSSGGRQPQHF
TRBJ2-7 | TRBV11-2 | CASSSIPGQAIEQYF
TRBJ1-5 | TRBV19 | CASSIASAAQPQHF
TRBJ2-3 | TRBV25-1 | CASSEWGRNEQYF
TRBJ2-7 | TRBV20-1 | CSMTFAYEQSF